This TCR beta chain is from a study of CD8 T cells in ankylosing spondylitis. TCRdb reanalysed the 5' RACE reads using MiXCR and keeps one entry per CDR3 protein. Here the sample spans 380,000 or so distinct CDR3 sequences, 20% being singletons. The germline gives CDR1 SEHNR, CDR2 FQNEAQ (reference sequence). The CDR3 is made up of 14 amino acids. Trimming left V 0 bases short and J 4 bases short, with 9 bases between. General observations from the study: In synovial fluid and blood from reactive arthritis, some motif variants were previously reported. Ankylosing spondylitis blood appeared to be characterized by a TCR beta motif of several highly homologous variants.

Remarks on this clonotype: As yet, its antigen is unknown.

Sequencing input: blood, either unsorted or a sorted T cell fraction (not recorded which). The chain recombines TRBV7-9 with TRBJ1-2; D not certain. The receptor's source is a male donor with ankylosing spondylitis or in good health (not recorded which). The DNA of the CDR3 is TGTGCCAGCAGCTTAGCTGAGGTTGGCTATGGCTACACCTTC. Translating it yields CASSLAEVGYGYTF.